Each of the 26 T cell receptor beta chains below was sequenced from the same sample in a study of tumor and adjacent non-tumor tissue in lung cancer. A modified ARM-PCR protocol with three rounds of nested PCR amplified TCRbeta. TCRdb re-called the multiplex PCR reads with MiXCR, one entry per CDR3 protein. The sample includes approximately 100,000 distinct CDR3 sequences, 55% to 65% of them seen just once. No cell sorting was done before RNA was extracted from the tissue. This non-tumor lung sample came from over 3 cm beyond the tumor edge. The sequenced material came from distant non-tumor lung tissue. The receptors come from a man aged 25-45 years with non-small cell lung cancer.

The chain joins TRBV29-1 to TRBJ2-3, with 9 bases fitting TRBD2. This CDR3 is built from 15 residues. CDR1 SQVTM and CDR2 ANQGSEA come from the germline V gene. The CDR3 DNA reads as TGCAGTCTTACGACTAGCGGTGGGCACACAGATACGCAGTATTTT. Protein product: CSLTTSGGHTDTQYF.

In regard to this clonotype: At one boundary the junction diverges from the germline segment, which might be a read error. The chain carries TRBV20-1 and TRBJ1-1, with D maybe TRBD1 (6 bases). The CDR3 loop spans 15 amino acids. Germline V gives CDR1 DFQATT, CDR2 SNEGSKA (reference sequence). The CDR3 coding sequence is TGTAGTGCTAGAGACGCGGGACAATCGGACACTGAAGCTTTCTTT. Its protein is CSARDAGQSDTEAFF.

This clonotype was counted a few times. A much larger clonotype is one base distant, so this may be a read error. For the CDR3, the DNA is TGTGCCATCAGTGAGGGACAGGGAATGAATGGGCAGTTCTTC. Amino acids: CAISEGQGMNGQFF. The V and J genes are TRBV10-3 and TRBJ2-1, with TRBD1 identical over 8 bases. Germline lookup yields CDR1 ENHRY and CDR2 SYGVKD. The CDR3 covers 14 residues.

The chain uses TRBV12-3 or TRBV12-4 and TRBJ2-2; D possibly corresponds to TRBD2 (7 bases). V lost 5 bases to trimming and J lost 2 bases, with 12 bases between them. This CDR3 is built from 15 residues. The CDR3 is CASSLGGANTGELFF. The DNA of the CDR3 is TGTGCCAGCAGTCTTGGGGGGGCTAACACCGGGGAGCTGTTTTTT.

Note on this clonotype: The germline gene is not matched at one end of the junction; a read error may be the cause. The chain joins TRBV6-2 or TRBV6-3 to TRBJ2-1; 7 nucleotides line up with TRBD1. The CDR3 consists of 16 residues. Germline V gene lookup returns CDR1 MNHEY and CDR2 SVGEGT. As DNA, the CDR3 is TGTGCCTGCAGTTACTCTGGCGAGGGGGCGGTAAATGAGCAGTTCTTC. It translates to CACSYSGEGAVNEQFF.

Note on this clonotype: The CDR3 ends on some other residue instead of the conserved phenylalanine or tryptophan, so this is likely a read error. This chain links TRBV20-1 with TRBJ2-1; D gene ambiguous. The CDR3 runs 11 residues. The germline gives CDR1 DFQATT, CDR2 SNEGSKA (reference sequence). The CDR3 sequence: CSPRDGDEQFL. CDR3 bases: TGCAGTCCTAGAGATGGGGATGAGCAGTTCCTC.

About this clonotype: At one boundary the junction diverges from the germline segment, which might be a read error. DNA of the CDR3: TGTGCTAGTGGTTCCGCCACCGGGAACACAAATACGCAGTATTTT. Translating it yields CASGSATGNTNTQYF. The chain recombines TRBV12-5 with TRBJ2-3; D is perhaps TRBD2 (5 bases). This CDR3 has 15 amino acids. Germline V lookup: CDR1 LGHNT, CDR2 FRNRAP.

J is TRBJ2-2 and V is TRBV20-1; 7 positions match TRBD1. This CDR3 contains 14 residues. The V gene's germline CDR1 is DFQATT and CDR2 SNEGSKA (reference sequence). V dropped 3 bases and J dropped 5; count of bases not matched to a gene: 6. This chain's CDR3 is CSARTGFGTGELFF. The CDR3, as DNA: TGCAGTGCTAGGACAGGGTTTGGGACCGGGGAGCTGTTTTTT.

Comments on this clonotype: A junction end diverges from the germline sequence, so it may reflect a read error. CDR3 sequence (DNA): TGTGCCAGCAACTCTCGTGGAGCGGGAGCCTACAATGAGCAATTCTTC. Amino acid sequence: CASNSRGAGAYNEQFF. The chain is built from TRBV11-3 and TRBJ2-1, with TRBD2 matching over 8 bases. This CDR3 comprises 16 residues. Per germline, CDR1 SGHNT and CDR2 YENEEA. The variable domain in full, completed from reference TRBV11-3 and TRBJ2-1, reads EAGVVQSPRYKIIEKKQPVAFWCNPISGHNTLYWYLQNLGQGPELLIRYENEEAVDDSQLPKDRFSAERLKGVDSTLKIQPAELGDSAVYLCASNSRGAGAYNEQFFGPGTRLTVL.

About this clonotype itself: The junction and the germline gene differ at one end; a read error may be behind it. The chain combines TRBV11-1 with TRBJ2-1, with 10 positions matching TRBD2. The germline CDR1 and CDR2 sequences are SGHAT and FQDESV (reference sequence). There are 15 residues in the CDR3. CDR3: CTGSVFLAGVDEKFF. In DNA, the CDR3 is TGTACCGGCAGCGTGTTCCTAGCGGGAGTCGATGAGAAGTTCTTC.

The chain has TRBV24-1 and TRBJ2-2, with D tentatively TRBD2 (5 bases). V gave up 4 bases and J gave up 9 bases, with 20 bases separating them. This CDR3 comprises 16 residues. Germline CDR1 KGHDR, CDR2 SFDVKD. This CDR3 is CATSESGGIASRELFF. The CDR3, as DNA: TGTGCCACCAGTGAGTCAGGAGGCATCGCTTCCAGGGAGCTGTTTTTT.

The V and J genes are TRBV11-2 and TRBJ2-7; D may be TRBD1 or TRBD2 (5 bases each). V lost 3 bases and J lost 4, with 13 bases in between. The germline gives CDR1 SGHAT, CDR2 FQNNGV. The CDR3 extends over 14 amino acids. CDR3 region: CASSFSRESYEQYF. CDR3 DNA: TGTGCCAGCAGCTTTTCCAGGGAGAGTTACGAGCAGTACTTC.

V is TRBV4-3 and J is TRBJ2-3; the D is unclear. Trimming took 4 bases from V and 2 from J, leaving 13 bases between them. This CDR3 is built from 15 residues. Germline CDR1 reads LGHNA; CDR2 reads YSLEER. The CDR3 DNA reads TGCGCCAGCAGCCCCGCCCGCTTTGTCACAGATACGCAGTATTTT. It specifies CASSPARFVTDTQYF.

The chain carries TRBV11-2 and TRBJ2-2; D remains ambiguous. CDR1 and CDR2 from the germline V gene are SGHAT and FQNNGV. Between the trimmed V and J ends, which lost 7 bases and 15 bases, there was a span of 18 bases. This CDR3 contains 12 residues. The CDR3 DNA reads TGTGCCAGCACCTGGGTCACCGGCGAGGTGTTTTTT. Protein sequence: CASTWVTGEVFF.

Worth noting for this clonotype: A junction end diverges from the germline sequence, so it may reflect a read error. The chain is built from TRBV5-1 and TRBJ2-2; D may match TRBD1 or TRBD2 (5 bases each). The germline V gene has CDR1 SGHRS and CDR2 YFSETQ. The CDR3 is 15 residues long. Here the CDR3 DNA reads TGCGCCAGCAGCTCCATGACAGTGGGAACCGGGGAGCCGTTTTTT. It encodes CASSSMTVGTGEPFF. Using reference TRBV5-1 and TRBJ2-2 for the parts outside the CDR3, the full variable domain is KAGVTQTPRYLIKTRGQQVTLSCSPISGHRSVSWYQQTPGQGLQFLFEYFSETQRNKGNFPGRFSGRQFSNSRSEMNVSTLELGDSALYLCASSSMTVGTGEPFFGEGSRLTVL.

Details on this clonotype: Here the CDR3 omits its conserved ending phenylalanine or tryptophan, so a read error is the likely source. This sequence joins TRBV6-5 and TRBJ1-3; maybe TRBD1 (5 bases). CDR3 length: 17 residues. The germline V gene encodes CDR1 MNHEY and CDR2 SVGAGI. Trimming took 2 bases from V and 3 from J, leaving 17 bases between them. The CDR3 spells CASSYSSAGPGGNTIYL. CDR3 coding DNA: TGTGCCAGCAGTTACAGTAGTGCGGGGCCCGGTGGAAACACCATATATCTC.

CDR3 DNA sequence: TGTGCCAGCAGCTTCAGTAGAATCACTGAAGCTTTCTTT. It specifies CASSFSRITEAFF. The chain uses TRBV5-6 and TRBJ1-1; D gene ambiguous. Trimming took off 2 bases at V and 4 bases at J, with 9 bases between the two ends. This CDR3 has 13 residues. Looked up from germline, CDR1 is SGHDT and CDR2 is YYEEEE.

A note on this clonotype: Because it lacks the conserved phenylalanine or tryptophan at the end, this CDR3 is likely a read error. The rearrangement links TRBV20-1 to TRBJ1-5; unclear D gene. The CDR3 has 14 residues. Germline V gene sequence: CDR1 DFQATT, CDR2 SNEGSKA (reference sequence). CDR3 DNA sequence: TGCAGTGTTAGAGATTCGAACGGTAATCAGCCCCAGCATTCT. Residues: CSVRDSNGNQPQHS.

This clonotype has a count of ten or more. This chain connects TRBV5-4 to TRBJ2-4, with a tentative D call TRBD1 (6 bases). Germline lookup yields CDR1 SGHNT and CDR2 YYREEE (reference sequence). V gave up 4 bases and J gave up 8 bases, with 19 bases separating them. The CDR3 runs to 15 residues. CDR3 nucleotides: TGTGCCAGCAGCAGGGGGACCCTTCCGGAAGACATTCAGTACTTC. It specifies CASSRGTLPEDIQYF.

This clonotype has a single count. A single base separates this from a much larger clone, so it may be a read error. CDR3 coding DNA: TGTGCCATCAGTGACCCGCATAGGGTACCAGGAAACACCATATATTTT. The encoded protein is CAISDPHRVPGNTIYF. The genes are TRBV10-3 and TRBJ1-3; D is unclear. The CDR3 extends over 16 amino acids. V dropped 3 bases and J dropped 4 bases, with 16 bases sitting between them. Germline V gene lookup returns CDR1 ENHRY and CDR2 SYGVKD.

Ten or more counts support this clonotype. V gene TRBV20-1 combines with J gene TRBJ1-2; 12 nucleotides align to TRBD1. This CDR3 is 18 amino acids long. The V and J ends lost 1 base and 3 bases, in that order; junction bases with no gene match: 12. Germline loops: CDR1 DFQATT, CDR2 SNEGSKA (reference sequence). The CDR3: CSARGPPGQGAKYYGYTF. CDR3 coding DNA: TGCAGTGCTAGAGGCCCCCCGGGACAGGGGGCCAAATACTATGGCTACACCTTC.

As concerns this clonotype: This likely comes from a read error, as the CDR3 has no conserved phenylalanine or tryptophan at its end. The chain employs TRBV12-3 or TRBV12-4 and TRBJ1-4; D remains unclear. The CDR3 spans 15 residues. This CDR3 reads CASSIHQDVNEKLFL. CDR3 nucleotides: TGTGCTAGCAGCATCCACCAGGACGTTAATGAAAAACTGTTTCTT.

DNA of the CDR3: TGTGCCACCTGGAGGCAGGGGTCAGGAAACACCATATATTTT. Its protein is CATWRQGSGNTIYF. The V call is TRBV6-5, the J call TRBJ1-3, with D possibly being TRBD1 (6 bases). The CDR3 sequence is 14 residues long. The ends were cut back, 10 bases at V and 4 bases at J, with 17 bases in the middle. Germline CDR1 reads MNHEY; CDR2 reads SVGAGI.

This clonotype has only a few counts. Possible read error: a much larger clone is one base away. The chain employs TRBV4-1 and TRBJ2-1, with TRBD2 identical over 10 bases. There are 15 residues in the CDR3. The germline CDR1 and CDR2 sequences are MGHRA and YSYEKL. CDR3 amino acids: CASSQVAGGQNDQFF. The CDR3 DNA follows: TGCGCCAGCAGCCAAGTAGCGGGGGGTCAGAATGATCAGTTCTTC.

The gene calls are TRBV7-9 and TRBJ2-1; 11 bases are shared with TRBD2. CDR1 and CDR2 (germline): SEHNR, FQNEAQ (reference sequence). V dropped 5 bases and J dropped 7; count of bases not matched to a gene: 13. The CDR3 has 17 residues. In DNA, the CDR3 is TGTGCCAGCAGCCCGCTGGTAACTAGCGGGAGTAGGAATGAGCAGTTCTTC. This codes for CASSPLVTSGSRNEQFF.

For this clonotype: A read error may account for a junction end that differs from germline. The chain carries TRBV6-2 or TRBV6-3 and TRBJ2-1; D call uncertain. Germline CDR1 MNHEY, CDR2 SVGEGT. The CDR3 totals 14 residues. Here the CDR3 DNA reads TGTGCCAGCAGTCACTCCATTTTTGACAATGAGCAGCTCTTC. This translates into CASSHSIFDNEQLF.